The 4 T cell receptor beta chains below all came from one sample that was sequenced in a study of CD8+ T cells in alopecia areata. Sample treatment: oral pan-JAK inhibitor, 5-10 mg twice daily. Extraction and reverse transcription of RNA yielded cDNA as the sequencing template. Clones were read by immunoSEQ multiplex PCR, and TCRdb kept only the in-frame ones, dropping some. The sample shows more than 95,000 clones, around 60% of them seen only once. Sequenced material: CD4+ T cells sorted from blood, taken at week 4, from a patient treated with tofacitinib. These receptor sequences come from a human donor with alopecia areata.

The chain has TRBV7-9 and TRBJ2-1; no clear D gene. Trimming stripped 1 base from V and 0 bases from J, with 10 bases between. Germline assignment: CDR1 SEHNR and CDR2 FQNEAQ (reference sequence). The CDR3 is 16 residues long. CDR3 loop: CASSLGADRSYNEQFF. The CDR3 bases are TGTGCCAGCAGCTTAGGGGCAGATCGCTCCTACAATGAGCAGTTCTTC.

This clone was seen a handful of times. The genes are TRBV5-4 and TRBJ2-7; D may be TRBD1 (6 bases). The CDR3 sequence is 15 residues long. Deletions cut 5 bases from V and 0 bases from J, with 15 bases between. Germline CDR1 is SGHNT and CDR2 is YYREEE (reference sequence). CDR3 in DNA: TGTGCCAGCAGTGCTCAGGGGTCGGGCTCCTACGAGCAGTACTTC. As protein: CASSAQGSGSYEQYF. Together with reference TRBV5-4 and TRBJ2-7, the CDR3 gives the full variable domain: ETGVTQSPTHLIKTRGQQVTLRCSSQSGHNTVSWYQQALGQGPQFIFQYYREEENGRGNFPPRFSGLQFPNYSSELNVNALELDDSALYLCASSAQGSGSYEQYFGPGTRLTVT.

The rearrangement joins TRBV4-2 to TRBJ2-5, with D possibly being TRBD1 or TRBD2 (5 bases each). CDR1 and CDR2 from the germline V gene are LGHNA and YNFKEQ. The ends were cut back, 7 bases at V and 3 bases at J, with 18 bases in the middle. The CDR3 totals 15 residues. CDR3 nucleotide sequence: TGTGCCAGCAACCCTATGGCTGGGGGAGAAGAGACCCAGTACTTC. Its translation: CASNPMAGGEETQYF.

This chain joins TRBV11-1 and TRBJ2-5; D is ambiguous. This CDR3 comprises 11 residues. Germline V gene data show CDR1 as SGHAT and CDR2 as FQDESV (reference sequence). Trimming shortened V by 3 bases and J by 3 bases, and 2 bases separated the two germline ends. In nucleotides, the CDR3 is TGTGCCAGCAGCTTCAAAGAGACCCAGTACTTC. Translated: CASSFKETQYF.